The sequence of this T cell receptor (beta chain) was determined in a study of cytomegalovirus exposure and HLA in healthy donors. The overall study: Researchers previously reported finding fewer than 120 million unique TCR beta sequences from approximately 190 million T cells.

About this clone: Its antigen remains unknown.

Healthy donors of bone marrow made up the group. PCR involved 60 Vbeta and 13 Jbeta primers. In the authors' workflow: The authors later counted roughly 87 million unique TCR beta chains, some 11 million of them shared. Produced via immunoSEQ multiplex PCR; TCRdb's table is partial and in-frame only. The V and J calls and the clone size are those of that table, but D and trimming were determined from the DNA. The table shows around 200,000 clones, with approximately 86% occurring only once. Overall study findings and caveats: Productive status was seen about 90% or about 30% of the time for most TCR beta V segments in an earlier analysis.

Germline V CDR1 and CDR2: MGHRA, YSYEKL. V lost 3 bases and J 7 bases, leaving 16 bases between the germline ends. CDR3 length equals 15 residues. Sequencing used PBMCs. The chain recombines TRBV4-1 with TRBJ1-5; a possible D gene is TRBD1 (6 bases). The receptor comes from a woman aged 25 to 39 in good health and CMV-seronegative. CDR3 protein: CASSQANPGEQPQHF. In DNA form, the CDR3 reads TGCGCCAGCAGCCAGGCTAATCCAGGGGAACAGCCCCAGCATTTT.